This T cell receptor (beta chain) came from a study of cytomegalovirus exposure and HLA in healthy donors. Study findings and constraints: The authors listed 150 to 200 TCR beta chains as cytomegalovirus-associated. Specific recognition of CMV antigens was confirmed in vitro for a few chains (all CMV-associated).

Note on this clone: Its antigen is not known.

The CDR3 spans 15 residues. CDR1 is SEHNR and CDR2 is FQNEAQ in the germline V gene (reference sequence). The trim removed 5 bases at V and 6 bases at J, leaving 8 bases unmatched. With 60 Vbeta and 13 Jbeta primers, the PCR was carried out. TCRdb's table, derived via immunoSEQ multiplex PCR, lists solely in-frame clones and lacks some. The sample consists of 100,000 to 120,000 clones, over 60% of them appearing once. The TCR originated in a young man in good health and CMV-seropositive. The gene calls are TRBV7-9 and TRBJ2-7; 12 bases align to TRBD1. Source material: PBMCs. CDR3 bases: TGTGCCAGCAGCCCACCGGGACAGGGGGCGAGCGAGCAGTACTTC. It specifies CASSPPGQGASEQYF.